This entry describes one T cell receptor (beta chain). The antigen it binds to is not known. There are no base qualities to consult, and no much larger clone falls within one base. The entry originates in a study of blood T cells in healthy people across ages (dated by TCRdb to 2013 to 2016). Regarding the research as a whole: In model experiments, template switching captured about one uniquely barcoded TCR beta cDNA molecule for every two T cells. To avoid experimental bias, donors of different ages were randomly spread across the sequencing lanes. The donors were divided into four age groups: young (average approximately 17 years), middle-aged (around 37), aged (around 67) and long-lived (about 79). Using the same blood draw, the study looked at two additional independent replicas of 1 million unique cDNA reads for two donors, one aged 18 to 29 and the other aged 80 or older. Using deep sequencing normalized with unique cDNA molecular identifiers, the study measured how TCR beta repertoire diversity changes with age.

V and J lose 4 bases and 1 base, and a span of 13 bases separates them. Based on the germline V gene, the CDR1 and CDR2 sequences are MGHRA and YSYEKL. The CDR3 spans 15 residues, from the cysteine through the phenylalanine. The DNA shown is the 45-base CDR3, in frame from base 1. Systemically healthy Caucasian individuals from Russia, around 39 in total and aged about 6 to 95 years, were included as donors. Each donor gave 8 to 10 milliliters of peripheral blood, collected into EDTA-treated Vacutainer tubes. Ficoll-Paque density-gradient centrifugation was used to isolate PBMCs, with at least 7 million obtained per sample. Trizol reagent was used to extract total RNA from PBMCs, with at least 5.5 micrograms per sample. The percentages of naive CD45RAhigh/CD27high T cells were determined by flow cytometry on a PBMC aliquot from every donor. The paper's findings and limits, for the study overall: Because profiling used bulk unsorted PBMCs, naive and antigen-experienced compartments could not be compared conclusively. The long-lived group showed more naive CD4+ T cells, fewer expanded clones and increased TCR diversity than the aged group, suggesting age selection. There was a strong correlation between observed TCR beta diversity and the percentage of naive T cells measured by flow cytometry. The CMV infection status of donors was not known, potentially confounding age-related changes in expanded clonotypes. Observed TCR beta diversity per million T cells fell roughly linearly with age, and a significant reduction was already apparent by age around 44. Estimates of total diversity from one million sequenced T cells were regarded as lower bounds and underestimates.

Library generation was performed with 5' RACE. The sequencer was an Illumina HiSeq 2500. A second PCR of about 6 to 11 cycles was performed with a sample-barcoded 5' primer and a J-beta primer mix. A template-switch 5' adaptor carrying 12 random nucleotides introduced a unique molecular identifier onto each TCR beta cDNA molecule. Each sample yielded at least 2.5 million CDR3-containing paired-end reads. The Mint cDNA synthesis kit, primed by a TRBC-specific oligonucleotide, was used to synthesize first-strand cDNA from all RNA. All cDNA was treated with uracil-DNA glycosylase and then went through a first 18-cycle PCR with the universal primers M1SS and BC2_uni_R. Per the source publication's procedure: For normalization, 1 million high-quality reads, each with a distinct molecular identifier, were randomly selected from each sample. Reads sharing molecular identifiers were discarded rather than binned into consensus sequences. MiTCR, set to a Q25 quality threshold and the strictest error-elimination algorithm, was used for CDR3 identification, clonotype clustering and error correction. A nonparametric unseen species model with Euler transformation was used to estimate a lower bound on total TCR beta diversity. TCRdb trimmed the raw reads at Q25, called clones with MiXCR and kept productive beta chains. Entries are consolidated by CDR3 protein sequence, retaining the most common genes and DNA. The V and J calls were not made by the authors but by TCRdb's processing. For this sample the table gives about 1.1 million distinct CDR3 sequences, of which around two fifths were detected only once. The ten largest clones add up to over 10% of the sample.

Sequenced input: blood. This TCR came from a young man in good health. The chain is encoded by TRBV4-1 joined to TRBJ1-1; tentative D gene TRBD1, with 5 bases matching. The CDR3 reads as follows: CASSPGREQNTEAFF. Here is the DNA: TGCGCCAGCAGCCCTGGCAGGGAGCAGAACACTGAAGCTTTCTTT.